This paragraph reports one TCR beta chain. What it binds is not known. The sample originates from a study of T cell responses to AZD1222 COVID-19 vaccine. V shed 3 bases, J shed 6 bases, and the junction held 7 bases outside the gene matches. Germline CDR1 SGHNT, CDR2 YYREEE (reference sequence). The length of the CDR3 is 15 residues. Data came from immunoSEQ multiplex PCR; TCRdb stores just in-frame clones and leaves some out. The sample includes about 97,000 clones, more than 85% of them seen just once. General study points: The study identified only five to seven AZD1222 recipients as seropositive at baseline. Breadth and depth of Spike-specific TCRs rose after two AZD1222 doses. CD4 TCRs covered the whole spike, strongest at regions 160-218 and 743-854. Repertoires were sampled only after the peak T cell response.

This receptor was obtained from an adult in good health. The specimen comprised peripheral blood, sampled on day 0 of AZD1222 vaccination. V gene TRBV5-4 combines with J gene TRBJ2-7; TRBD2 matches 12 bases. The CDR3 region has the DNA TGTGCCAGCAGCTCGCCGACTAGCGGGAGCCTCGAGCAGTACTTC. Its protein is CASSSPTSGSLEQYF.